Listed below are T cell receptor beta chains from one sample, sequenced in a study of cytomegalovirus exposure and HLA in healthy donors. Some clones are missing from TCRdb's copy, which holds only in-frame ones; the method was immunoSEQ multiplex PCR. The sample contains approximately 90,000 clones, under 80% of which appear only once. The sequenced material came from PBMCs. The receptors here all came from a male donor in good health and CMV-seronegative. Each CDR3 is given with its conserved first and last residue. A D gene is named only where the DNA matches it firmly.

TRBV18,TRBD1,CASSQGGATNTGELFF
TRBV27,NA,CASSFSFVSDSGNTEAFF
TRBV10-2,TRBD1,CASRSGTGYNEQFF
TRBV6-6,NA,CASSHRPAGGSHEQYF
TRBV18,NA,CASSPRSYLPFLGAFF
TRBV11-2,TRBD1,CASSSTGVYGYTF
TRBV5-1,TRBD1,CASSMGQGEETQYF
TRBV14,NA,CASSPTTSEQFF
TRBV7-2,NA,CASSLSREGDTQYF
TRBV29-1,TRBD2,CSVDLAGGGNEQFF
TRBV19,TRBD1,CASSTHDRVRQSRNQPQHF
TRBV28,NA,CASSFGGPPEAFF
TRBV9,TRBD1,CASSVVERTGLGYTF
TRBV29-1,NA,CSVLGGRVNTGELFF
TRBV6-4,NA,CASSPTGDNYGYTF
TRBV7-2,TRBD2,CASRKREAGGRGEQFF
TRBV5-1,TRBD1,CASSSGQGANEQFF
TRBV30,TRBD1,CAWGGDRRRWQYF
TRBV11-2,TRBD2,CASSFSGGSSDEQFF
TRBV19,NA,CASSPRRGTEAFF
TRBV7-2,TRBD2,CASSRTGGGTGELFF
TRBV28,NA,CASSTNRFNEPSGANVLTF
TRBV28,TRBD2,CASSLIAGAGEQFF
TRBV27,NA,CASSLIGGTAFF
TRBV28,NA,CASTSRAGGAFF
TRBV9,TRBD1,CASSVGGQGGGYTF
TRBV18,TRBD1,CASSPGGQVQETQYF
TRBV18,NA,CASSPGSTEAFF
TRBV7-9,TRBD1,CASSPGTGRELFF
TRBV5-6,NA,CASSLAGSGHEETQYF
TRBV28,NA,CASSLGQISSYEQYF
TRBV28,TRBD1,CASSLGAGGARTEAFF
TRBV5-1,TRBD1,CASSFKGQDSGNTIYF
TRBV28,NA,CASSLWLAGYTF
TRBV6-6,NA,CASSYTGSHEQFF
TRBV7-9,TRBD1,CASSQGQVPYEQYF
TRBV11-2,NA,CASSLRGFEAFF
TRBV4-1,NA,CASSQEGSGDLEAFF
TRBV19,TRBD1,CASSFRDRMYNEQFF
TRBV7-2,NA,CASSPDRQMNTEAFF
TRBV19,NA,CASSMEERVNTEAFF
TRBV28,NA,CASRLPPNYNEQFF
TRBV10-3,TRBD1,CAISEQGATEAFF
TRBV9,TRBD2,CASEGGGVRGEQFF
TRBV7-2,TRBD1,CASSFQGAAGNTIYF
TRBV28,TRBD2,CASLSGKETQYF
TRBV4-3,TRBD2,CASSQNLAGGRDEQFF
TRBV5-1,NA,CASSFGYSYNEQFF
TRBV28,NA,CASSAGAYEQYF
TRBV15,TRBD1,CATSSRTGQWDTQYF
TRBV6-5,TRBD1,CASSYSITPGTGVFF
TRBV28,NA,CASTTANYGYTF
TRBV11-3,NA,CASSARVGTGELFF
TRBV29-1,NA,CSVAVGTGELFF
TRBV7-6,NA,CASSPTYSTDTQYF
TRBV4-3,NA,CASSERGRGYTF
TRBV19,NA,CASSPTGLSYEQYF
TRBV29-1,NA,CSVRRQEVATGYGYTF
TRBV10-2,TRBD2,CASSDATSGRIDEQFF